The TCR beta chain under discussion was sequenced for a study of metastatic and nonmetastatic thyroid tumors. Overall study findings and caveats: Within blood and tumor, benign nodules reportedly had significantly lower TCR beta diversity than malignant thyroid tumors did.

All patients were treatment-naive before thyroid surgery. Original processing notes: Researchers built a distant-metastasis classifier for papillary thyroid cancer that drew on CDR3 differences across clinicopathological groups. With MiXCR, TCRdb reprocessed the PCR reads. TCRdb, not the authors, supplied the V and J calls. This sample has under 50,000 clones, with approximately 30% found just once. Notes on this clone: Its antigen is still unknown.

The sequence came from a male donor with papillary thyroid cancer or a benign thyroid nodule (not recorded which). Some clones in this sample may be carry-over from other donors' samples. Sample: blood.

The CDR3 sequence: CASSPASGRLYEQYF. The CDR3 DNA reads as TGTGCCAGCAGTCCTGCTAGCGGGAGACTGTACGAGCAGTACTTC. The V and J genes are TRBV6-1 and TRBJ2-7, with 10 bases matching TRBD2. The germline V gene encodes CDR1 MNHNS and CDR2 SASEGT. V shed 5 bases, J shed 4 bases, and the junction held 8 bases outside the gene matches. CDR3 length: 15 amino acids.